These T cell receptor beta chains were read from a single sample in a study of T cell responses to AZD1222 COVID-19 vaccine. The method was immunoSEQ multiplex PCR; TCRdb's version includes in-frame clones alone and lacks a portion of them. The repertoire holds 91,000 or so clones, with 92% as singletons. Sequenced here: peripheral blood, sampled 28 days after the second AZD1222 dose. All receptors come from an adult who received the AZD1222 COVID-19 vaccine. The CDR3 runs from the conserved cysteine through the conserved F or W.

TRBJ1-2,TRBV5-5,CASSPPFWGRRNGYGYTF
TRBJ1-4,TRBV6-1,CASSPQGLDGEKLFF
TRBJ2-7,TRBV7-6,CASSHLSAATYEQYF
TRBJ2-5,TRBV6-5,CASTLAGGRETQYF
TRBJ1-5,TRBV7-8,CASSFRDRVNQPQHF
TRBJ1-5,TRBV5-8,CASSLLEGGQPQHF
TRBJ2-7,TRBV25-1,CASSEDFLYEDEQYF
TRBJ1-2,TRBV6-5,CASREAGVANYGYTF
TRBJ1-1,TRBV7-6,CASSLGGHTNTEAFF
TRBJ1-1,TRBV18,CASSPTFGQMYTEAFF
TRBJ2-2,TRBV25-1,CASRHTNTGELFF
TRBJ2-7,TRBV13,CASSLLQQAYEQYF
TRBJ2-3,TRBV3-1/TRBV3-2,CASSQATSGAQYF
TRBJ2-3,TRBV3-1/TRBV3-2,CASSKSRDAQYF
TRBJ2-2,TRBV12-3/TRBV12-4,CASSQGSTGELFF
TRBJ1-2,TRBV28,CASSIASGQRRGYTF
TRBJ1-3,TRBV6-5,CASRAGNSGNTIYF
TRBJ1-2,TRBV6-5,CASSRDTNYGYTF